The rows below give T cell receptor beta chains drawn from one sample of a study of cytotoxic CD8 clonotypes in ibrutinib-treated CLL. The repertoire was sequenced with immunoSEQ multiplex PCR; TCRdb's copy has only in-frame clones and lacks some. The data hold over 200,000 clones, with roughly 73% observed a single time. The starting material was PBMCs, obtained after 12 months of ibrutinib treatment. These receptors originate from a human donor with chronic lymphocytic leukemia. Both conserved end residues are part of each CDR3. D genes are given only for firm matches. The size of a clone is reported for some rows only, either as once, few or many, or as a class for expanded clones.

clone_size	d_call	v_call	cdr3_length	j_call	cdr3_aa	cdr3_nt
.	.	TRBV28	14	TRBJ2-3	CASSPRRPPDTQYF	TGTGCCAGCAGCCCCCGGAGGCCTCCAGATACGCAGTATTTT
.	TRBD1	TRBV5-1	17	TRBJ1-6	CASSYPQGESDDSPLHF	TGCGCCAGCAGCTACCCGCAGGGGGAGTCCGACGATTCACCCCTCCACTTT
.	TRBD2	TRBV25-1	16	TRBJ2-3	CASQSGGLPTGYTQYF	TGTGCCAGCCAATCGGGGGGACTTCCCACGGGTTATACGCAGTATTTT
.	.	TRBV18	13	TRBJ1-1	CASSPLAGTEAFF	TGTGCCAGCTCACCCCTCGCGGGCACTGAAGCTTTCTTT
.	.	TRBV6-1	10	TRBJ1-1	CASSRLEAFF	TGTGCCAGCAGTCGCCTTGAAGCTTTCTTT
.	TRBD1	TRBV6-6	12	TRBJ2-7	CASGRGNYEQYF	TGTGCCAGCGGCAGGGGGAACTACGAGCAGTACTTC
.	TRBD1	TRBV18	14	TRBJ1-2	CASSRSTGEDGYTF	TGTGCCAGCTCACGATCGACAGGGGAGGATGGCTACACCTTC
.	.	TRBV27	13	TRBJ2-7	CASSSGVSYEQYF	TGTGCCAGCAGTTCGGGAGTTTCCTACGAGCAGTACTTC
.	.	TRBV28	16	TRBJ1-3	CASSRSRATSGNTIYF	TGTGCCAGTTCCAGGTCCAGGGCGACCTCTGGAAACACCATATATTTT
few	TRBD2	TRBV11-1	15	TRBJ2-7	CASSFMSSGNYEQYF	TGTGCCAGCAGCTTTATGTCTAGCGGGAACTACGAGCAGTACTTC
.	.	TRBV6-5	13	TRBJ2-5	CASRKTAQETQYF	TGTGCCAGCAGAAAGACAGCGCAGGAGACCCAGTACTTC
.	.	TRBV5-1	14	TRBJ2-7	CASSTGQRTYEQYF	TGCGCCAGCAGCACCGGACAGCGAACCTACGAGCAGTACTTC
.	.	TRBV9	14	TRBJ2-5	CASSANLVSETQYF	TGTGCCAGCAGCGCCAACCTAGTATCTGAGACCCAGTACTTC
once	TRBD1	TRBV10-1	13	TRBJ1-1	CAVRDRRNTEAFF	TGCGCCGTCAGGGACAGACGGAACACTGAAGCTTTCTTT
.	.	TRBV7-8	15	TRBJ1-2	CASSFTAGSLYGYTF	TGTGCCAGCAGCTTTACGGCCGGCAGTCTCTATGGCTACACCTTC
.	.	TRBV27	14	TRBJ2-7	CASKKPQGSYEQYF	TGTGCCAGCAAAAAACCCCAGGGGAGCTACGAGCAGTACTTC
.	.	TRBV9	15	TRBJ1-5	CASSPNAGDNQPQHF	TGTGCCAGCAGCCCTAATGCGGGAGACAATCAGCCCCAGCATTTT
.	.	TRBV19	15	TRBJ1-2	CASSMGPSLGYGYTF	TGTGCCAGTAGTATGGGACCCTCCCTAGGCTATGGCTACACCTTC
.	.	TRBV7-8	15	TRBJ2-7	CASSLVETGFYEQYF	TGTGCCAGCAGCTTAGTTGAGACAGGCTTCTACGAGCAGTACTTC
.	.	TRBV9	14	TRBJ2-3	CASSGAGSTDTQYF	TGTGCCAGCAGCGGGGCTGGGAGCACAGATACGCAGTATTTT
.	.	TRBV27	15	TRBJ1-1	CASSLSVVFNTEAFF	TGTGCCAGCAGTTTATCTGTTGTCTTTAACACTGAAGCTTTCTTT
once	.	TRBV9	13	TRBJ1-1	CASSPEGRGRAFF	TGTGCCAGCAGCCCCGAGGGCCGGGGCAGGGCTTTCTTT
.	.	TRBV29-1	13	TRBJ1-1	CSVGGRLNTEAFF	TGCAGCGTTGGTGGTAGGTTGAACACTGAAGCTTTCTTT
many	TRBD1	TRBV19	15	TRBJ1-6	CASSIGNRGNSPLHF	TGTGCCAGTAGTATCGGAAACAGGGGTAATTCACCCCTCCACTTT
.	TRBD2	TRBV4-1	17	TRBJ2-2	CASSQVVAGLNTGELFF	TGCGCCAGCAGCCAAGTCGTAGCGGGGCTTAACACCGGGGAGCTGTTTTTT
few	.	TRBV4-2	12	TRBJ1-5	CASSSGNQPQHF	TGTGCCAGCAGCAGTGGTAATCAGCCCCAGCATTTT
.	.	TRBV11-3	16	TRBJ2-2	CASSLRAGANTGELFF	TGTGCCAGCAGCTTAAGGGCGGGTGCTAACACCGGGGAGCTGTTTTTT
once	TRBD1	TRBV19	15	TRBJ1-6	CASSPSGQVDSPLHF	TGTGCCAGTAGTCCTTCGGGACAGGTCGATTCACCCCTCCACTTT
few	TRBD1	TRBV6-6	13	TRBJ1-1	CASSYDRGTEAFF	TGTGCCAGCAGTTACGACAGGGGCACTGAAGCTTTCTTT
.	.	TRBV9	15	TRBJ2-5	CASSVDSTSGETQYF	TGTGCCAGCAGCGTAGATTCAACCTCGGGAGAGACCCAGTACTTC
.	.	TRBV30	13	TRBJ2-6	CAWSPSGANVLTF	TGTGCCTGGAGCCCCTCTGGGGCCAACGTCCTGACTTTC
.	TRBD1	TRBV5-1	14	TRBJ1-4	CASYTGEVGEKLFF	TGCGCCAGCTATACAGGGGAAGTCGGAGAAAAACTGTTTTTT
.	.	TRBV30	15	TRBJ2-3	CAWSARQIERDTQYF	TGTGCCTGGAGTGCCCGGCAGATTGAAAGGGATACGCAGTATTTT
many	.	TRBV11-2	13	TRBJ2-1	CASSLPPYNEQFF	TGTGCCAGCAGCTTACCGCCCTACAATGAGCAGTTCTTC
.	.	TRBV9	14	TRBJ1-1	CASSAGSGDPEAFF	TGTGCCAGCAGCGCCGGATCAGGGGATCCTGAAGCTTTCTTT
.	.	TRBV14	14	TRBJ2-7	CASSQAHLNPEQYF	TGTGCCAGCAGCCAAGCCCATCTTAACCCCGAGCAGTACTTC
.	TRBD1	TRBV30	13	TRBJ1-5	CAWSGGGQQPQHF	TGTGCCTGGAGTGGAGGGGGCCAACAGCCCCAGCATTTT
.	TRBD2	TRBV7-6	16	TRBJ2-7	CASSLVGVAGSYEQYF	TGTGCCAGCAGCTTGGTGGGGGTAGCGGGATCCTACGAGCAGTACTTC
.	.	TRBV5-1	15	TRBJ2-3	CASSLSSQRADTQYF	TGCGCCAGCAGCTTATCTAGCCAGAGAGCAGATACGCAGTATTTT
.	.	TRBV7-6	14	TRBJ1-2	CASSSLARSYGYTF	TGTGCCAGCAGCTCCTTAGCCCGGTCCTATGGCTACACCTTC
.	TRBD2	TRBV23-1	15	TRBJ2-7	CASNQTSGSPYEQYF	TGCGCCAGCAACCAGACTAGCGGGAGTCCCTACGAGCAGTACTTC
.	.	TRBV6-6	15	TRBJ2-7	CASSYSMRTEYEQYF	TGTGCCAGCAGTTACTCGATGAGGACGGAATACGAGCAGTACTTC